This T cell receptor beta chain was recorded in a study of PD-1 blockade in classical Hodgkin lymphoma. Study background: Patients were dosed intravenously with nivolumab at 3 mg/kg every 2 weeks. Study-wide points: No one has yet defined what causes the repertoire differences, which may be disease activity or prior therapy. While CD8+ TCR diversity did not rise significantly by C4D1, CD4+ TCR diversity did. Patients excluded were those beginning nivolumab under 1 year after ASCT.

All the patients suffered relapse after autologous stem cell transplantation, and brentuximab vedotin exposure differed. Sequenced by immunoSEQ multiplex PCR; TCRdb stores in-frame clones only, minus some. The top ten clones hold about 2.8% of a sample with fewer than 100,000 clones, roughly 92% of them seen once. Details on this clone: As yet, its antigen is unknown.

Germline CDR1 is LGHNA and CDR2 is YNFKEQ. The CDR3 sequence is 15 residues long. V lost 1 base to trimming and J lost 6 bases, with 16 bases between them. The J gene is TRBJ2-7, the V gene TRBV4-2; no definite D call. The source material was peripheral blood mononuclear cells (PBMCs), sampled at baseline. The TCR comes from a human donor with classical Hodgkin lymphoma. CDR3 sequence: CASSQVDSPLLEQYF. For the CDR3, the DNA is TGTGCCAGCAGCCAAGTGGATTCCCCCCTCCTCGAGCAGTACTTC.